This entry is about one T cell receptor (beta chain). V was cut by 4 bases and J by 10 bases, with 14 bases left in between. The CDR3 runs to 14 residues. The germline gives CDR1 SEHNR, CDR2 FQNEAQ (reference sequence). The entry originates in a study of patients and donors after allogeneic stem cell transplantation. TCRdb independently ran MiXCR on the RT-PCR reads; one entry per CDR3 protein. The sample carries some 880,000 distinct CDR3 sequences, roughly 18% recorded once. The chain carries TRBV7-9 and TRBJ1-6, with D perhaps matching TRBD1 (5 bases). Sequenced sample: blood, either unsorted or a sorted T cell fraction (not recorded which). The source is a human donor who was either an allogeneic HSCT recipient or a stem cell or donor lymphocyte infusion donor (not recorded which). It is not recorded whose cells these are; they may come from a transplant donor. DNA of the CDR3: TGTGCCAGCAGCTCCTCCTGGGGGGTCTCACCCCTCCACTTT. Its protein is CASSSSWGVSPLHF.